A selection of T cell receptor beta chains follows, all from one sample in a study of post-analysis software for immune sequencing data. TCRdb processed the PCR reads anew with MiXCR; each CDR3 protein has one entry. Among approximately 260,000 distinct CDR3 sequences listed, roughly a third were seen once. Sequencing was done on a sample of blood. These receptor sequences come from a girl between 5 and 17 years old with multiple sclerosis. Each CDR3 is given with its conserved first and last residue. D genes are given only for firm matches. Rows may omit the clone size; those that give it use once, few, many or a size class.

CDR3 DNA: TGTGCCACCAGCAGCAACAGGGTGAACACTGAAGCTTTCTTT; CDR3 protein: CATSSNRVNTEAFF; D gene: .; clone size: many; J gene: TRBJ1-1; V gene: TRBV15
CDR3 DNA: TGTGCCAGCAGGGGATCATCTGGGGCCAACGTCCTGACTTTC; CDR3 protein: CASRGSSGANVLTF; D gene: .; clone size: many; J gene: TRBJ2-6; V gene: TRBV9
CDR3 DNA: TGTGCCAGCAGACATTCAGGCTCCTACGGGCAGTACTTC; CDR3 protein: CASRHSGSYGQYF; D gene: .; clone size: .; J gene: TRBJ2-7; V gene: TRBV3-1
CDR3 DNA: TGCGCCAGCAGCTTGATTCTAGGGACAAATTACCACAATGAGCAGTACTTC; CDR3 protein: CASSLILGTNYHNEQYF; D gene: .; clone size: .; J gene: TRBJ2-5; V gene: TRBV5-1
CDR3 DNA: TGTGCCATCAGTGAGTCAGCAGGGATCGAGCAGTACTTC; CDR3 protein: CAISESAGIEQYF; D gene: .; clone size: .; J gene: TRBJ2-7; V gene: TRBV10-3
CDR3 DNA: TGTGCCAGCAGATCGTCCAGGGGTTGGGAGCAGTACTTC; CDR3 protein: CASRSSRGWEQYF; D gene: .; clone size: .; J gene: TRBJ2-5; V gene: TRBV28
CDR3 DNA: TGTGCCAGCAGCCCCCAGTCTGGTGAGCAGTTCTTC; CDR3 protein: CASSPQSGEQFF; D gene: .; clone size: many; J gene: TRBJ2-1; V gene: TRBV7-9
CDR3 DNA: TGTGCCAGCAGCCCAATAGGGGGGGTCGGGGCCAACGTCCTGACTTTC; CDR3 protein: CASSPIGGVGANVLTF; D gene: .; clone size: .; J gene: TRBJ2-6; V gene: TRBV27
CDR3 DNA: TGCAGTGCCGGCAGGTTTGAGCAGTTCTTC; CDR3 protein: CSAGRFEQFF; D gene: .; clone size: many; J gene: TRBJ2-1; V gene: TRBV20-1
CDR3 DNA: TGTGCCACCAGCACGGGAAGGGCGTCAGGGGGAAATGAGCAGTTCTTC; CDR3 protein: CATSTGRASGGNEQFF; D gene: TRBD1; clone size: .; J gene: TRBJ2-1; V gene: TRBV15